What follows describes a single T cell receptor beta chain. Antigen: not known. Measured with immunoSEQ multiplex PCR; TCRdb has only the in-frame clones, and not every one. The data contain around 99,000 clones, about 90% of them singletons. These data are taken from a study of T cell responses to AZD1222 COVID-19 vaccine. Study-wide points: Clonal diversity may have been underestimated in mostly white British donors. Spike regions recognized by vaccine-associated CD4 TCRs spanned the protein, led by 160-218 and 743-854. An increase in Spike-specific TCR breadth and depth was observed after two AZD1222 doses.

The ends were cut back, 2 bases at V and 1 base at J, with 6 bases in the middle. The germline V gene encodes CDR1 MNHNY and CDR2 SVGAGI (reference sequence). The CDR3 spans 15 residues. Sequenced material: peripheral blood, taken on day 0 of AZD1222 vaccination. V gene TRBV6-6 combines with J gene TRBJ2-6; D is unresolved. This TCR derives from an adult in good health. The CDR3 nucleotides are TGTGCCAGCAGTTACGAAGGGTCTGGGGCCAACGTCCTGACTTTC. Translation gives CASSYEGSGANVLTF.